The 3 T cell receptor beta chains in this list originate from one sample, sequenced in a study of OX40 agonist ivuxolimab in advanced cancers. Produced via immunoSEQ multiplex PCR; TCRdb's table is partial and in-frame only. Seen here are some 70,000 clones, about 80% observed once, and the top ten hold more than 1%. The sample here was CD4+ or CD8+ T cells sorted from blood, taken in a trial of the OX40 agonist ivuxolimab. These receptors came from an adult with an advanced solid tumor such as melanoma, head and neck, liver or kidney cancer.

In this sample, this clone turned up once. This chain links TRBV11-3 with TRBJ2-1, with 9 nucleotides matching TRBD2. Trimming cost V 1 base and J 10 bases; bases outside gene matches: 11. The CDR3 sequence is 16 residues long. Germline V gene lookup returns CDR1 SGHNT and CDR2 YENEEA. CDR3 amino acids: CASSLAARGGLSEQFF. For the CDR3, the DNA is TGTGCCAGCAGCTTAGCTGCGCGGGGGGGCCTGAGCGAGCAGTTCTTC.

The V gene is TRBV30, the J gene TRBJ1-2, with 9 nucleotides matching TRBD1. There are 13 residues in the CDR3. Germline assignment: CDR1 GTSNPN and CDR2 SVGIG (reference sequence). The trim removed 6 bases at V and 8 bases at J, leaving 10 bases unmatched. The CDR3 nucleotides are TGTGCCTGCCCGGGACAGGGAGACGAGGGCTACACCTTC. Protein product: CACPGQGDEGYTF. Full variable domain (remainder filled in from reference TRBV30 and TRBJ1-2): SQTIHQWPATLVQPVGSPLSLECTVEGTSNPNLYWYRQAAGRGLQLLFYSVGIGQISSEVPQNLSASRPQDRQFILSSKKLLLSDSGFYLCACPGQGDEGYTFGSGTRLTVV.

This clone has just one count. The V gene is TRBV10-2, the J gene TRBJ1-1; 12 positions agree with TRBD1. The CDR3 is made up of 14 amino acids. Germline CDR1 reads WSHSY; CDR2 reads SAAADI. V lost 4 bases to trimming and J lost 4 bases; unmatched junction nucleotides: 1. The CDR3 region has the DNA TGCGCCAGCAGTGTGGGACAGGGGGCCACTGAAGCTTTCTTT. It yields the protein CASSVGQGATEAFF.